This TCR beta chain was sequenced during a study of Ad26.COV2.S vaccination and SARS-CoV-2 variants. Study-wide context: It was the COV1001 Ad26.COV2.S trial arm that included the donor.

As to treatment: around 19 received Ad26.COV2.S at low or high dose, single or two shots; about 5 received placebo; per-sample allocation not given. Following the first vaccine or placebo injection, samples were taken on day 63. CDR1 is LGHNA, CDR2 YSLEER, per germline. Trimming took off 0 bases at V and 5 bases at J, with 5 bases between the two ends. The CDR3 runs to 13 residues. Assay used: immunoSEQ multiplex PCR; TCRdb lists only in-frame clones, some missing. Here the sample spans roughly 460,000 clones, 89% being singletons. This specimen was peripheral blood, taken in a trial of Ad26.COV2.S vaccine versus placebo. This clonotype was sampled from a person between 18 and 65 years old who received the Ad26.COV2.S COVID-19 vaccine or a placebo. The chain joins TRBV4-3 to TRBJ2-1; D possibly corresponds to TRBD2 (5 bases). CDR3 in DNA: TGCGCCAGCAGCCAAGAACTAGACAATGAGCAGTTCTTC. Protein sequence: CASSQELDNEQFF.